The 5 T cell receptor beta chains below were found in one sample sequenced in a study of human T cells and chemical hapten exposure (dated by TCRdb to the early 2020s). Library construction relied on 5' RACE. The instrument was an Illumina MiSeq. TCRdb handled the public reads itself, with Q25 trimming in fastp and clone calling in MiXCR, and kept productive beta chains. When rows share a CDR3 protein, they turn into one entry using the most common DNA and genes. The sample contains 130,000 or so distinct CDR3 sequences, 4.1% of them found a single time. Over 1.2% of the sample rests with the top ten. Unfractionated whole blood was collected in Tempus Blood RNA tubes, and total RNA was extracted from that blood. The receptor source for this set is a female donor in good health.

This clonotype came up many times. The V and J genes are TRBV23-1 and TRBJ1-5; possible D gene TRBD1, 5 bases. TRBV23-1 is labeled an ORF, and its function is uncertain. The CDR3 covers 15 residues. Trimming stripped 1 base from V and 1 base from J, with 8 bases between. The CDR3, as DNA: TGCGCCAGCAGTCAATGTAGGGACAGCAATCAGCCCCAGCATTTT. This codes for CASSQCRDSNQPQHF.

This clonotype was found many times. This chain connects TRBV2 to TRBJ2-7; TRBD1 might be the D (5 bases). The CDR3 runs to 14 residues. Germline lookup yields CDR1 SNHLY and CDR2 FYNNEI. V lost 6 bases, J lost 3 bases, and 15 bases lay in between. The CDR3 nucleotides are TGTGCCAGCAGGCGGACATCGCTTATCTACGAGCAGTACTTC. The encoded protein is CASRRTSLIYEQYF.

This clonotype came up many times. The chain couples TRBV7-2 to TRBJ2-7; 7 positions agree with TRBD1. There are 15 residues in the CDR3. Germline trimming cut 2 bases from V and 2 bases from J; bases unmatched to any gene: 6. CDR1 is SGHTA and CDR2 is FQGNSA in the germline V gene. CDR3 residues: CASSLSRQGTYEQYF. As DNA, the CDR3 is TGTGCCAGCAGCTTATCAAGACAGGGAACCTACGAGCAGTACTTC.

This clonotype showed up many times. The gene calls are TRBV6-5 and TRBJ2-7, with 10 bases identical to TRBD1. Germline V CDR1 and CDR2: MNHEY, SVGAGI. The CDR3 loop spans 15 amino acids. V lost 0 bases and J lost 4; bases outside the gene matches: 3. Here the CDR3 reads CASSYSPGQGYEQYF. CDR3 DNA sequence: TGTGCCAGCAGTTACTCACCGGGACAGGGGTACGAGCAGTACTTC.

V is TRBV11-2 and J is TRBJ1-6; no clear D. Trimming shortened V by 1 base and J by 7 bases, and 11 bases separated the two germline ends. CDR1 and CDR2 (germline): SGHAT, FQNNGV. The CDR3 extends over 15 amino acids. CDR3 sequence (DNA): TGTGCCAGCAGCTTAGTGGCGGTTACCAATTCACCCCTCCACTTT. It encodes CASSLVAVTNSPLHF.